This TCR beta chain was recorded in a study of T cell responses to AZD1222 COVID-19 vaccine. The junction had 6 bases not matched to a gene; V was cut back by 2 bases and J by 4 bases. The CDR3 sequence is 16 residues long. Germline CDR1 LGHDT, CDR2 YNNKEL (reference sequence). TCRdb keeps only in-frame clones here, not all; method: immunoSEQ multiplex PCR. The repertoire holds approximately 70,000 clones, roughly 80% seen once, with over 11% in the top ten. Here the sequenced sample was peripheral blood, taken 28 days after the second AZD1222 dose. This clonotype was obtained from an adult who received the AZD1222 COVID-19 vaccine. This chain joins TRBV3-1 (or the pseudogene TRBV3-2) and TRBJ1-3; TRBD1 aligns across 9 bases. The CDR3 nucleotides are TGTGCCAGCAGCCAACCAGACAGGGGGACAGGAAACACCATATATTTT. It specifies CASSQPDRGTGNTIYF.